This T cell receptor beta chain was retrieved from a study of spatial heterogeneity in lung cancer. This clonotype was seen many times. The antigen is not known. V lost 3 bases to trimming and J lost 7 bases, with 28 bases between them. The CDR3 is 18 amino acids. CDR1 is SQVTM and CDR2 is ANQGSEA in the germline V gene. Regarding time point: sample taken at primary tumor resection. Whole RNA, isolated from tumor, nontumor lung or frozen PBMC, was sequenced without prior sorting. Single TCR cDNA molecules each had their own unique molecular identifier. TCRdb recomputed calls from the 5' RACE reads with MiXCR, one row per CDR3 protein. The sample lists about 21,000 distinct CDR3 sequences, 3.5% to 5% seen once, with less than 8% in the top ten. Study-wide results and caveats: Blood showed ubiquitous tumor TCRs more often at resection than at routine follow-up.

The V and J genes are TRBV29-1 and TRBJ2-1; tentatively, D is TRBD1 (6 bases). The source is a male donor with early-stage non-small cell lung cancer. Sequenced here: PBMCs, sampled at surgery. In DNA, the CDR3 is TGCAGCGTTGAGCTGGACAGCTTCGTCGGGGCCCCACCAAATGAGCAGTTCTTC. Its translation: CSVELDSFVGAPPNEQFF.